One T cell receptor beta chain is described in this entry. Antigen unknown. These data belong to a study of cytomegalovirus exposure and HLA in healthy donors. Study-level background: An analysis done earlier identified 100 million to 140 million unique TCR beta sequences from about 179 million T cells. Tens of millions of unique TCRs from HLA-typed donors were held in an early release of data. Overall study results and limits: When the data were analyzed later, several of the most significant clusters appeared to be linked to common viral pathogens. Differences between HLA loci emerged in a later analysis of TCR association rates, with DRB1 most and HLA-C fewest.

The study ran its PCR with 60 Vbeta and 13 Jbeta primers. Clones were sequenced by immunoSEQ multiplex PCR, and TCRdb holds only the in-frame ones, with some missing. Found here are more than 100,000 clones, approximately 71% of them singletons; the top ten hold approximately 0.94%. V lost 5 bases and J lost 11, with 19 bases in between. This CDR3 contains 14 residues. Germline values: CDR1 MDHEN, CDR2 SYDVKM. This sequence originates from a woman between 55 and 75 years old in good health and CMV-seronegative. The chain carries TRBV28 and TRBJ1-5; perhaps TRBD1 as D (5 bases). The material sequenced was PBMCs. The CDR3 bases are TGTGCCAGCAGTCAACCCCCGTTTTGGGGGGCCCAGCATTTT. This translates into CASSQPPFWGAQHF. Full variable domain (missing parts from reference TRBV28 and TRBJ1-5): DVKVTQSSRYLVKRTGEKVFLECVQDMDHENMFWYRQDPGLGLRLIYFSYDVKMKEKGDIPEGYSVSREKKERFSLILESASTNQTSMYLCASSQPPFWGAQHFGDGTRLSIL.